This T cell receptor beta chain derives from a study of cytomegalovirus exposure and HLA in healthy donors. Remarks on this clone: The antigen remains undetermined.

Whole-study results and caveats: The Asian-associated ancestry cluster reportedly had fewer N-insertions than the 666-donor mean in a later analysis. Per a prior analysis, the majority of TCR beta V segments were productive roughly 87% or roughly 30% of the time.

It was with 60 Vbeta and 13 Jbeta primers that the PCR ran. The data were produced by immunoSEQ multiplex PCR, yet TCRdb's version contains in-frame clones alone and is incomplete. The sample comprises about 130,000 clones, over 80% of which are singletons, and 15% to 25% rests with the top ten. Germline lookup yields CDR1 MNHEY and CDR2 SVGAGI. The CDR3 loop spans 15 amino acids. V shed 4 bases and J 1 base; nucleotides not matched to a gene: 2. The chain is built from TRBV6-5 and TRBJ2-3; 10 bases are shared with TRBD2. Input material: PBMCs. The sequence came from a man younger than 30 in good health and CMV-seropositive. CDR3 nucleotide sequence: TGTGCCAGCAGTTTTAGCGGGGGGCGCACAGATACGCAGTATTTT. Its translation: CASSFSGGRTDTQYF.